A selection of T cell receptor beta chains follows, all from one sample in a study of graft-versus-host responses after intestinal transplantation. Their recognized antigens are unknown. The data were produced by immunoSEQ multiplex PCR, yet TCRdb's version contains in-frame clones alone and is incomplete. Among about 82,000 clones listed, around 92% were seen once. The sequencing used unstimulated CD4+ T cells sorted from spleen or lymph node cells, collected before intestinal transplant. The receptors were gathered from a human donor who received an intestinal transplant. Each CDR3 is given with its conserved first and last residue. Size tells how often a clone was seen (once, few, many) or the class of an expanded clone, and some rows leave it out.

v_gene: TRBV27; abundance: once; CDR3aa: CASSFLGTGSDTQYF
v_gene: TRBV29-1; abundance: -; CDR3aa: CSVRHDYEQYF
v_gene: TRBV2; abundance: -; CDR3aa: CASSERGYSNQPQHF
v_gene: TRBV7-2; abundance: -; CDR3aa: CASSTTGGLFTDTQYF
v_gene: TRBV19; abundance: -; CDR3aa: CASRRQGNEKLFF
v_gene: TRBV6-6; abundance: -; CDR3aa: CASSPVVGGYTF
v_gene: TRBV19; abundance: once; CDR3aa: CASSRTGNTQYF
v_gene: TRBV19; abundance: -; CDR3aa: CASSKATGGSTGELFF
v_gene: TRBV7-2; abundance: -; CDR3aa: CASSLYGGTEAFF
v_gene: TRBV27; abundance: -; CDR3aa: CASRPPSGPQETQYF
v_gene: TRBV30; abundance: -; CDR3aa: CAWGPSQDEQYF
v_gene: TRBV5-1; abundance: -; CDR3aa: CASSLEGRGAYEQYF
v_gene: TRBV19; abundance: -; CDR3aa: CASSIRPGQWAKNIQYF
v_gene: TRBV18; abundance: -; CDR3aa: CASSPKGGKNTEAFF
v_gene: TRBV15; abundance: -; CDR3aa: CATSRGGGTVLNYGYTF
v_gene: TRBV5-1; abundance: once; CDR3aa: CASSQGFVGGYTF
v_gene: TRBV5-4; abundance: -; CDR3aa: CASSLYGGQNLISGYTF
v_gene: TRBV4-3; abundance: -; CDR3aa: CASSQTGNRGHGYGYTF
v_gene: TRBV5-1; abundance: -; CDR3aa: CASSSGDSPAETQYF
v_gene: TRBV6-6; abundance: -; CDR3aa: CASSYQTTSPYEQYF
v_gene: TRBV19; abundance: -; CDR3aa: CASSIGSQGVMNTEAFF
v_gene: TRBV6-6; abundance: -; CDR3aa: CASSSNREFYDTEAFF
v_gene: TRBV28; abundance: -; CDR3aa: CASSLLRLANYGYTF
v_gene: TRBV5-4; abundance: -; CDR3aa: CASSLGQSYEQYF
v_gene: TRBV15; abundance: once; CDR3aa: CATSSSRGTYEQYF
v_gene: TRBV15; abundance: -; CDR3aa: CATSRRIGSVGEKLFF
v_gene: TRBV5-1; abundance: -; CDR3aa: CASSLASGGDTQYF